This T cell receptor (beta chain) was sequenced during a study of CD8 T cells in ankylosing spondylitis. Whole-study results and caveats: Blood from ankylosing spondylitis patients appeared to carry a characteristic roughly 8-variant TCR beta motif. Significantly higher representation of disease-linked clones was reported for matched ankylosing spondylitis synovial fluid.

A note on this clonotype: Antigen specificity is unknown.

TCRdb redid the calling of the 5' RACE reads with MiXCR, one entry per CDR3 protein. This table has fewer than 650,000 distinct CDR3 sequences, 10% to 15% appearing once. The CDR3 has 16 residues. The V end was cut by 6 bases, the J end by 8 bases, with 23 bases between. The sequence derives from a male donor with ankylosing spondylitis. Sequenced: blood, either unsorted or a sorted T cell fraction (not recorded which). The chain employs TRBV12-3 or TRBV12-4 and TRBJ2-1; D gene ambiguous. The CDR3 DNA reads as TGTGCCAGCAGCAGCGAGCTAACCACCCGGGTGGATGAGCAGTTCTTC. This gives the protein CASSSELTTRVDEQFF.